This record concerns one T cell receptor (beta chain) sequence. The antigen is unknown. The data were taken from a study of cytomegalovirus exposure and HLA in healthy donors. Study context: The approximately 120 validation repertoires used the same platform as the roughly 670 first-cohort repertoires, a later analysis reported.

Study-wide points: Some TCR beta chains (more than 150 of them) were listed as cytomegalovirus-associated.

The repertoire was sequenced with immunoSEQ multiplex PCR; TCRdb's copy has only in-frame clones and lacks some. The table includes some 200,000 clones, 75% to 85% detected once. The sequenced sample consisted of PBMCs. This clonotype was obtained from a woman in her twenties or thirties in good health and CMV-seropositive.

The CDR3 is CASSDPVASAKLSYEQYF. The CDR3 DNA reads as TGTGCCAGCAGTGACCCCGTAGCGTCGGCTAAGCTCTCCTACGAGCAGTACTTC. The chain recombines TRBV6-1 with TRBJ2-7; D is possibly TRBD2 (5 bases). This CDR3 contains 18 residues. Per germline, CDR1 MNHNS and CDR2 SASEGT. Trimming shortened V by 3 bases and J by 0 bases, and 21 bases separated the two germline ends.